The TCR beta chain described here comes from a study of T cells after posttransplantation cyclophosphamide. A marrow graft followed busulfan-fludarabine conditioning, with cyclophosphamide on days +3 and +4. Germline V CDR1 and CDR2: SGHTA, FQGTGA. V was pared by 3 bases and J by 5 bases, with 1 base of the junction left unmatched. The CDR3 loop spans 13 amino acids. This table comes from immunoSEQ multiplex PCR, and its TCRdb copy is limited to in-frame clones, with some not included. The sample yields under 4,000 clones, approximately 85% seen once. The source was PBMCs, collected after allogeneic stem cell transplant with posttransplant cyclophosphamide. The sequence came from a female patient between 50 and 59 years old who received an allogeneic stem cell transplant from an unrelated donor, was CMV-positive, and had acute and chronic GVHD. Some T cells here may be from the graft donor. The chain has TRBV7-3 and TRBJ2-5; 9 nucleotides agree with TRBD1. CDR3 region: CASSFGQGETQYF. The CDR3 DNA follows: TGTGCCAGCAGCTTCGGACAGGGGGAGACCCAGTACTTC. The full variable domain, with the rest looked up from reference TRBV7-3 and TRBJ2-5, is GAGVSQTPSNKVTEKGKYVELRCDPISGHTALYWYRQSLGQGPEFLIYFQGTGAADDSGLPNDRFFAVRPEGSVSTLKIQRTERGDSAVYLCASSFGQGETQYFGPGTRLLVL.